Presented here are 30 T cell receptor beta chains from one specimen sequenced in a study of T cells in Graves' hyperthyroidism and ophthalmopathy. Researchers took RNA transcripts and amplified the TCR beta CDR3 regions from them. During a first-round RT-PCR of the TCR CDR3, the HTBI primer set was used. Each CDR3 protein is one row after TCRdb ran MiXCR on the multiplex PCR reads. In the table there are around 520,000 distinct CDR3 sequences, approximately 24% of which are singletons. The sample taken for sequencing was blood. All receptors come from a woman aged 30 to 39 with Graves' ophthalmopathy.

This clonotype occurred a few times. The chain carries TRBV6-1 and TRBJ2-7; D unresolved. Germline CDR1 MNHNS, CDR2 SASEGT. V shed 9 bases and J shed 3 bases, with 12 bases lying between them. The CDR3 consists of 12 residues. CDR3 DNA: TGTGCCAGTACACCGGGCATCTACGAGCAGTACTTC. Translation: CASTPGIYEQYF.

This clonotype was recorded many times. The chain combines TRBV3-1 with TRBJ1-2; 7 bases are shared with TRBD1. Trimming removed 4 bases from V and 6 bases from J; junction bases left unmatched: 11. The CDR3 contains 15 residues. Per the germline V gene, CDR1 is LGHDT and CDR2 is YNNKEL (reference sequence). CDR3 bases: TGTGCCAGCAGCCTAGAGGGACAGCTAAGGGATGGCTACACCTTC. Amino acids: CASSLEGQLRDGYTF.

This clonotype was found a few times. This may be a read error: a much more frequent sequence differs by one nucleotide. The chain carries TRBV6-5 and TRBJ1-1; D gene unclear. Germline values: CDR1 MNHEY, CDR2 SVGAGI. Trimming took off 0 bases at V and 2 bases at J, with 10 bases between the two ends. The CDR3 is made up of 15 amino acids. This chain's CDR3 is CASSYSRADNTEAFF. In DNA, the CDR3 is TGTGCCAGCAGTTACTCGAGGGCAGATAACACTGAAGCTTTCTTT.

This clonotype was detected many times. V gene TRBV5-6 combines with J gene TRBJ2-5; 9 bases fit TRBD1. Germline values: CDR1 SGHDT, CDR2 YYEEEE. V was clipped by 4 bases and J by 5 bases; unmatched bases: 9. The CDR3 is made up of 15 amino acids. The CDR3 protein is CASSLLRDRVETQYF. Written as DNA, the CDR3 is TGTGCCAGCAGCCTTCTCCGGGACAGGGTGGAGACCCAGTACTTC.

This clonotype was seen only once. The chain is built from TRBV24-1 and TRBJ1-1, with D possibly being TRBD1 (5 bases). Per germline, CDR1 KGHDR and CDR2 SFDVKD. The CDR3 spans 12 residues. V dropped 4 bases and J dropped 10 bases, with 12 bases sitting between them. CDR3 coding DNA: TGTGCCACCAGTGAGGGGGGGACGGGAGCTTTCTTT. Protein product: CATSEGGTGAFF.

The chain couples TRBV13 to TRBJ1-5; D may be TRBD1 (5 bases). Trimming cost V 5 bases and J 1 base, with 18 bases left between them. The CDR3 spans 17 residues. The V gene's germline CDR1 is PRHDT and CDR2 FYEKMQ (reference sequence). CDR3 protein: CASSQGRAGGSNQPQHF. CDR3 sequence (DNA): TGTGCCAGCAGCCAAGGACGGGCGGGGGGGAGCAATCAGCCCCAGCATTTT. Full variable domain (outside the CDR3, taken from reference TRBV13 and TRBJ1-5): AAGVIQSPRHLIKEKRETATLKCYPIPRHDTVYWYQQGPGQDPQFLISFYEKMQSDKGSIPDRFSAQQFSDYHSELNMSSLELGDSALYFCASSQGRAGGSNQPQHFGDGTRLSIL.

The chain is built from TRBV27 and TRBJ1-1; the D gene is possibly TRBD1 (6 bases). Germline CDR1 is MNHEY and CDR2 is SMNVEV (reference sequence). The CDR3 runs to 14 residues. V lost 8 bases and J 0 bases, leaving 13 bases between the germline ends. The CDR3, as DNA: TGTGCCAGCGCCGGACAGTACATGAACACTGAAGCTTTCTTT. Protein: CASAGQYMNTEAFF.

This clonotype has a count of ten or more. This chain connects TRBV6-5 to TRBJ1-2; D gene ambiguous. The CDR3 has 14 amino acids. Trimming pared 0 bases from V and 2 bases from J, leaving 7 bases between. The germline V gene encodes CDR1 MNHEY and CDR2 SVGAGI. The CDR3 sequence is CASSYSGGNYGYTF. The CDR3 bases are TGTGCCAGCAGTTACTCGGGCGGGAACTATGGCTACACCTTC.

This clonotype was observed a handful of times. The chain carries TRBV7-8 and TRBJ1-1, with D maybe TRBD1 (5 bases). CDR1 is SGHVS, CDR2 FQNEAQ, per germline. The CDR3 spans 16 residues. The V end lost 4 bases, the J end lost 1 base, and 16 bases lay between the germline ends. This chain's CDR3 is CASSYSSQGWNTEAFF. CDR3 nucleotide sequence: TGTGCCAGCAGCTACTCTTCGCAGGGTTGGAACACTGAAGCTTTCTTT. Full variable domain (remainder filled in from reference TRBV7-8 and TRBJ1-1): GAGVSQSPRYKVAKRGQDVALRCDPISGHVSLFWYQQALGQGPEFLTYFQNEAQLDKSGLPSDRFFAERPEGSVSTLKIQRTQQEDSAVYLCASSYSSQGWNTEAFFGQGTRLTVV.

This chain links TRBV25-1 with TRBJ1-6; D gene ambiguous. The CDR3 is 15 amino acids. The V end was cut by 4 bases, the J end by 9 bases, with 16 bases between. Germline CDR1 MGHDK, CDR2 SYGVNS. The CDR3 region is CASSGSGIRGSPLHF. The CDR3 region has the DNA TGTGCCAGCAGTGGATCGGGCATACGAGGTTCACCCCTCCACTTT.

This clonotype showed up many times. The chain combines TRBV29-1 with TRBJ2-7, with D unclear. V lost 2 bases and J lost 3, with 14 bases in between. The CDR3 loop spans 14 amino acids. Germline V lookup: CDR1 SQVTM, CDR2 ANQGSEA. The CDR3 DNA is TGCAGCGTTGAAACGGGTGAGGCCAACTACGAGCAGTACTTC. Protein product: CSVETGEANYEQYF.

This clonotype was counted many times. V is TRBV27 and J is TRBJ2-7, with 7 bases identical to TRBD1. Germline trimming cut 6 bases from V and 2 bases from J; bases unmatched to any gene: 4. CDR3 length: 13 amino acids. CDR1 and CDR2 from the germline V gene are MNHEY and SMNVEV (reference sequence). In DNA, the CDR3 is TGTGCCAGCAGCATGGGGACAGCCTACGAGCAGTACTTC. This encodes CASSMGTAYEQYF.

At least ten counts were recorded for this clonotype. The rearrangement links TRBV5-1 to TRBJ1-1, with 7 bases matching TRBD1. V lost 6 bases and J lost 1; bases outside the gene matches: 9. CDR3 length: 15 residues. The germline gives CDR1 SGHRS, CDR2 YFSETQ. The CDR3 DNA follows: TGCGCCAGCAACAGGGTGACAGGGCCGAACACTGAAGCTTTCTTT. This codes for CASNRVTGPNTEAFF.

Only a few counts were recorded for this clonotype. The V gene is TRBV28, the J gene TRBJ2-7; 9 bases are shared with TRBD1. J lost 3 bases, V lost 6 bases, and 9 bases had no gene match. This CDR3 has 15 amino acids. In germline, CDR1 is MDHEN, CDR2 SYDVKM. The CDR3 here is CASRGPDRGLYEQYF. CDR3 DNA sequence: TGTGCCAGCAGGGGACCGGACAGGGGCCTCTACGAGCAGTACTTC.

This rearrangement joins TRBV18 to TRBJ2-5, with D perhaps matching TRBD1 (6 bases). Germline loops: CDR1 KGHSH, CDR2 LQKENI. The V end was cut by 3 bases, the J end by 1 base, with 9 bases between. The CDR3 consists of 14 residues. The CDR3 sequence is CASSPGRGQETQYF. As DNA, the CDR3 is TGTGCCAGCTCACCGGGCAGGGGCCAAGAGACCCAGTACTTC.

This clonotype was recorded a few times. The V gene is TRBV27, the J gene TRBJ1-3; 7 nucleotides align to TRBD1. Germline loops: CDR1 MNHEY, CDR2 SMNVEV (reference sequence). The CDR3 covers 15 residues. The J segment lost 4 bases and the V segment lost 6 bases, leaving 9 bases of the junction unmatched. The DNA for the CDR3 is TGTGCCAGCAGCCCGAGGGGGCAGGTGGGAAACACCATATATTTT. This gives the protein CASSPRGQVGNTIYF.

In its sample, this clonotype was seen many times. The chain combines TRBV5-1 with TRBJ1-2, with 8 bases lining up with TRBD1. CDR1 SGHRS and CDR2 YFSETQ come from the germline V gene. V was pared by 4 bases and J by 4 bases, with 12 bases of the junction left unmatched. This CDR3 region has 16 residues. In DNA, the CDR3 is TGCGCCAGCAGCCCCAGGGGAACAGGGGGTGCCTATGGCTACACCTTC. This translates into CASSPRGTGGAYGYTF.

In this sample, this clonotype turned up a few times. This may come from a read error, since a much larger clone is one base off. This chain uses TRBV12-3 or TRBV12-4 with TRBJ1-1; D gene ambiguous. CDR3 length: 13 residues. This CDR3 reads CASSWKQWAEACF. The CDR3 DNA sequence: TGTGCCAGCAGTTGGAAACAGTGGGCTGAAGCTTGCTTT.

There are many counts of this clonotype. The rearrangement uses TRBV2 and TRBJ2-2; the D gene is possibly TRBD2 (5 bases). The germline V gene has CDR1 SNHLY and CDR2 FYNNEI. The CDR3 consists of 16 residues. The germline V and J ends were trimmed by 2 bases and 5 bases, with 15 bases remaining between them. The CDR3 is CASSEMRVARTGELFF. DNA of the CDR3: TGTGCCAGCAGTGAAATGAGGGTTGCGAGAACCGGGGAGCTGTTTTTT.

This clonotype appeared many times. V gene TRBV19 combines with J gene TRBJ2-7, with a possible D match to TRBD2 (6 bases). Germline V gives CDR1 LNHDA, CDR2 SQIVND (reference sequence). The CDR3 is made up of 16 amino acids. V shed 2 bases and J shed 3 bases, with 17 bases lying between them. CDR3 DNA: TGTGCCAGTAGTATATGGCCTAGCGATCCCAACTACGAGCAGTACTTC. It specifies CASSIWPSDPNYEQYF.

This clonotype was counted only a few times. The chain combines TRBV5-1 with TRBJ1-2; unclear D gene. The CDR3 length is 15 residues. Trimming pared 4 bases from V and 1 base from J, leaving 14 bases between. The V gene's germline CDR1 is SGHRS and CDR2 YFSETQ. CDR3 nucleotides: TGCGCCAGCAGCGTGGTGCCCGGTCTTAACTATGGCTACACCTTC. The encoded protein is CASSVVPGLNYGYTF.

This clonotype was counted at least ten times. The rearrangement links TRBV7-8 to TRBJ1-1; 8 bases map to TRBD1. The germline gives CDR1 SGHVS, CDR2 FQNEAQ. With V trimmed by 5 bases and J by 3 bases, 8 bases remained unmatched. The CDR3 extends over 15 amino acids. CDR3 in amino acids: CASSKFLDRDTEAFF. CDR3 in DNA: TGTGCCAGCAGCAAATTCCTGGACAGGGACACTGAAGCTTTCTTT.

The table lists this clonotype with many counts. The V and J genes are TRBV12-3 or TRBV12-4 and TRBJ1-1; TRBD1 matches 8 bases. This CDR3 has 14 amino acids. The ends lost 6 bases at V and 3 bases at J; junction bases unmatched: 6. The CDR3 DNA sequence: TGTGCCAGCAGCGAATACAGGGGGGACACTGAAGCTTTCTTT. It yields the protein CASSEYRGDTEAFF.

In this sample, this clonotype turned up many times. The rearrangement joins TRBV6-1 to TRBJ1-1; 11 bases map to TRBD1. The germline gives CDR1 MNHNS, CDR2 SASEGT. There are 14 residues in the CDR3. V lost 5 bases and J lost 10; bases outside the gene matches: 9. The CDR3 DNA reads as TGTGCCAGCAGTCAAACCGGACAGGGGGCCGGAGCTTTCTTT. Its translation: CASSQTGQGAGAFF.

This clonotype was picked up many times. CDR3 DNA: TGTGCCAGCAGCCCACAGGGGGTGGGTGGCTACACCTTC. The encoded protein is CASSPQGVGGYTF. The rearrangement links TRBV2 to TRBJ1-2, with 8 bases aligning to TRBD1. There are 13 residues in the CDR3. Germline V gene sequence: CDR1 SNHLY, CDR2 FYNNEI. V lost 6 bases, J lost 7 bases, and 7 bases stayed unmatched.

The chain joins TRBV12-3 or TRBV12-4 to TRBJ1-6, with D maybe TRBD1 (5 bases). Trimming stripped 3 bases from V and 10 bases from J, with 13 bases between. This CDR3 has 14 residues. The CDR3 is CASSFWGENSPLHF. The CDR3 DNA sequence: TGTGCCAGCAGTTTTTGGGGCGAGAACTCACCCCTCCACTTT.

This clonotype was seen a few times. The CDR3 region has the DNA TGTGCCAGTAGTACCGCCTCTGGAAACACCATATATTTT. Protein product: CASSTASGNTIYF. The rearrangement links TRBV19 to TRBJ1-3; D gene ambiguous. CDR3 length equals 13 residues. Germline values: CDR1 LNHDA, CDR2 SQIVND (reference sequence). V lost 4 bases and J lost 0, with 4 bases in between.

This clonotype was seen at least ten times. The chain links TRBV28 to TRBJ2-4; a possible D gene is TRBD2 (6 bases). In germline, CDR1 is MDHEN, CDR2 SYDVKM. This CDR3 region has 13 residues. V lost 8 bases to trimming and J lost 8 bases, with 16 bases between them. The CDR3 DNA is TGTGCCAGCGGGGGGACGGGGCGGGACATTCAGTACTTC. It is translated as CASGGTGRDIQYF.

This chain links TRBV6-1 with TRBJ1-5; D gene uncertain. CDR1 is MNHNS, CDR2 SASEGT, per germline. The CDR3 covers 13 residues. V was cut by 2 bases and J by 5 bases, with 7 bases left in between. The CDR3 DNA reads TGTGCCAGCAGTGAAAGTCTCGATCAGCCCCAGCATTTT. Translating it yields CASSESLDQPQHF.

There are a few counts of this clonotype. This chain joins TRBV5-1 and TRBJ1-1, with D possibly being TRBD1 (6 bases). CDR1 and CDR2 (germline): SGHRS, YFSETQ. V was cut by 4 bases and J by 5 bases, with 12 bases left in between. The CDR3 covers 13 residues. Here the CDR3 DNA reads TGCGCCAGCAGCCTACAGGGTATGACTGAAGCTTTCTTT. Amino acids: CASSLQGMTEAFF. The full variable domain, completed using reference TRBV5-1 and TRBJ1-1, is KAGVTQTPRYLIKTRGQQVTLSCSPISGHRSVSWYQQTPGQGLQFLFEYFSETQRNKGNFPGRFSGRQFSNSRSEMNVSTLELGDSALYLCASSLQGMTEAFFGQGTRLTVV.